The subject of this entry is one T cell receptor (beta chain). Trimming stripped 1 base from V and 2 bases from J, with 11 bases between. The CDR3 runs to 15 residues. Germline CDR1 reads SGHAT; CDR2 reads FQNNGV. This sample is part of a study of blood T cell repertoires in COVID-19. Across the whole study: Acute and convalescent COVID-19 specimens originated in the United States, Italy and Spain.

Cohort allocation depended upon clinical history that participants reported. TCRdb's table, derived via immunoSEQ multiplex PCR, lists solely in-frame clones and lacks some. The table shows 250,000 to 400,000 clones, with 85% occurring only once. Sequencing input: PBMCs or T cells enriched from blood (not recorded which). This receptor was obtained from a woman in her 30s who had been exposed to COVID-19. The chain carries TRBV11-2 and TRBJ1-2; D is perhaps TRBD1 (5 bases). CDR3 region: CASSLGRGVNYGYTF. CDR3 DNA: TGTGCCAGCAGCTTAGGAAGGGGCGTCAACTATGGCTACACCTTC.